One sample yielded the 30 T cell receptor beta chains listed below, sequenced in a study of blood T cell repertoires in COVID-19. TCRdb's copy holds only in-frame clones and misses some; the assay was immunoSEQ multiplex PCR. This sample has about 240,000 clones, with roughly 79% found just once. Sequencing was performed on peripheral blood. The receptors derive from a woman of 80 years or more with COVID-19, enrolled during active disease.

The V and J genes are TRBV24-1 and TRBJ1-2; D unclear. From germline, CDR1 is KGHDR and CDR2 SFDVKD. The ends were cut back, 3 bases at V and 10 bases at J, with 17 bases in the middle. This CDR3 contains 14 residues. CDR3: CATSDKRYTNDYTF. The CDR3 coding sequence is TGTGCCACCAGTGATAAAAGATACACCAATGACTACACCTTC.

V usage is TRBV4-1 and J usage is TRBJ2-4; D is possibly TRBD2 (6 bases). The germline V and J ends were trimmed by 0 bases and 2 bases, with 20 bases remaining between them. The CDR3 totals 19 residues. Germline V gene lookup returns CDR1 MGHRA and CDR2 YSYEKL. CDR3 protein: CASSQDLRERSLTKNIQYF. The DNA for the CDR3 is TGCGCCAGCAGCCAAGATCTACGGGAGAGGTCGTTGACCAAAAACATTCAGTACTTC.

V and J are TRBV18 and TRBJ1-1, with D possibly TRBD1 on 5 matching bases. The V end lost 3 bases, the J end lost 5 bases, and 13 bases lay between the germline ends. Per germline, CDR1 KGHSH and CDR2 LQKENI. This CDR3 is 14 amino acids long. The CDR3 loop is CASSPQDGGTEAFF. For the CDR3, the DNA is TGTGCCAGCTCACCGCAGGACGGGGGAACTGAAGCTTTCTTT.

This rearrangement joins TRBV7-2 to TRBJ2-5; no reliable D call. The V gene's germline CDR1 is SGHTA and CDR2 FQGNSA. V was trimmed by 3 bases and J by 1 base, leaving 9 bases between them. The CDR3 loop spans 14 amino acids. The CDR3 is CASSFDTVQETQYF. The CDR3 DNA is TGTGCCAGCAGCTTTGACACCGTCCAAGAGACCCAGTACTTC.

The chain uses TRBV9 and TRBJ1-3; TRBD1 might be the D (5 bases). Trimming cost V 2 bases and J 2 bases, with 14 bases left between them. CDR1 SGDLS and CDR2 YYNGEE come from the germline V gene. The CDR3 totals 16 residues. The CDR3 reads CASSVWAGSAGNTIYF. CDR3 DNA sequence: TGTGCCAGCAGCGTTTGGGCAGGGTCAGCTGGAAACACCATATATTTT.

The rearrangement uses TRBV7-2 and TRBJ1-6; D not certain. Germline-derived CDR1 and CDR2 are SGHTA and FQGNSA. The V and J ends lost 5 bases and 7 bases respectively, with 9 bases between them. CDR3 length: 13 amino acids. The CDR3, as DNA: TGTGCCAGCAGCGCAGGCGTAAATTCACCCCTCCACTTT. Translating it yields CASSAGVNSPLHF.

The chain combines TRBV18 with TRBJ2-5, with a tentative D call TRBD2 (5 bases). With 5 bases removed from V and 2 bases from J, the gap between germline ends came to 9 bases. The CDR3 has 13 amino acids. The germline V gene encodes CDR1 KGHSH and CDR2 LQKENI. Written as DNA, the CDR3 is TGTGCCAGCTCAAGAGGGTCGCAAGAGACCCAGTACTTC. Protein sequence: CASSRGSQETQYF.

The rearrangement uses TRBV5-1 and TRBJ2-1, with D perhaps TRBD2 (6 bases). CDR3 length equals 17 residues. V gave up 5 bases and J gave up 3 bases, with 21 bases separating them. Germline CDR1 and CDR2: SGHRS and YFSETQ. The CDR3: CASSAGRLGSGYNEQFF. The CDR3 coding sequence is TGCGCCAGCAGTGCGGGGCGGCTTGGGTCCGGCTACAATGAGCAGTTCTTC.

This clone was observed once. The chain carries TRBV6-5 and TRBJ1-5; the D gene is possibly TRBD1 (5 bases). This CDR3 has 15 amino acids. Trimming took off 0 bases at V and 7 bases at J, with 13 bases between the two ends. Germline V gene data show CDR1 as MNHEY and CDR2 as SVGAGI. This CDR3 reads CASSYSWLGGQPQHF. The CDR3 DNA reads as TGTGCCAGCAGTTACTCGTGGCTCGGGGGGCAGCCCCAGCATTTT.

This clone was seen more than once but under ten times. The chain has TRBV28 and TRBJ2-5; TRBD2 agrees at 12 bases. Germline V lookup: CDR1 MDHEN, CDR2 SYDVKM. The CDR3 covers 14 residues. With V trimmed by 5 bases and J by 3 bases, 1 base remained unmatched. The CDR3 sequence is CASSLAGGKETQYF. The CDR3 coding sequence is TGTGCCAGCAGTCTAGCGGGGGGGAAAGAGACCCAGTACTTC.

V is TRBV12-3 or TRBV12-4 and J is TRBJ2-2, with 7 bases that match TRBD2. J gave up 6 bases and V 4 bases, and 2 bases lay outside the gene matches. This CDR3 region has 13 residues. The CDR3 spells CASSSGGAGELFF. The CDR3 DNA reads TGTGCCAGCAGTTCGGGGGGTGCCGGGGAGCTGTTTTTT.

V is TRBV2 and J is TRBJ1-2, with a weak D call TRBD1 (5 bases). Germline V gene sequence: CDR1 SNHLY, CDR2 FYNNEI. The CDR3 extends over 14 amino acids. V dropped 9 bases and J dropped 5 bases, with 19 bases sitting between them. The DNA of the CDR3 is TGTGCCAGTGCCCGGGGCACCGGAGGGTATGGCTACACCTTC. Amino acids: CASARGTGGYGYTF.

The chain recombines TRBV5-1 with TRBJ1-1; the D gene is possibly TRBD1 (5 bases). The germline CDR1 and CDR2 sequences are SGHRS and YFSETQ. V shed 4 bases and J shed 5 bases, with 12 bases lying between them. CDR3 length equals 13 residues. CDR3 bases: TGCGCCAGCAGCGGGAGCCGGGGGACTGAAGCTTTCTTT. As protein: CASSGSRGTEAFF.

This clone was seen only once. This chain uses TRBV5-1 with TRBJ2-1; 7 nucleotides align to TRBD2. This CDR3 has 16 residues. After removal of 4 bases from V and 0 bases from J, the junction contained 7 bases not matched to a gene. Germline V gives CDR1 SGHRS, CDR2 YFSETQ. The CDR3 here is CASSPGWGGSYNEQFF. The CDR3, as DNA: TGCGCCAGCAGCCCTGGTTGGGGGGGCTCCTACAATGAGCAGTTCTTC.

The chain has TRBV7-6 and TRBJ2-7, with TRBD2 matching over 14 bases. Germline CDR1 SGHVS, CDR2 FNYEAQ. The V gene end was trimmed by 1 base and the J gene end by 3 bases; junction bases not matched to a gene: 5. The CDR3 totals 17 residues. CDR3 DNA sequence: TGTGCCAGCAGCTTAGAGCCAGGGACTAGCGGGAGCTACGAGCAGTACTTC. Amino acids: CASSLEPGTSGSYEQYF.

The chain has TRBV3-1 (or the pseudogene TRBV3-2) and TRBJ2-7; 9 bases agree with TRBD1. This CDR3 has 18 amino acids. Germline trimming cut 4 bases from V and 2 bases from J; bases unmatched to any gene: 15. Germline V gene lookup returns CDR1 LGHDT and CDR2 YNNKEL (reference sequence). In DNA, the CDR3 is TGTGCCAGCAGCCGACCTCCCAGGGAAACAGGGGGCGCCTACGAGCAGTACTTC. It codes for CASSRPPRETGGAYEQYF.

The chain links TRBV5-1 to TRBJ1-1, with D hard to call. The germline V gene has CDR1 SGHRS and CDR2 YFSETQ. Trimming left V 0 bases short and J 5 bases short, with 2 bases between. The CDR3 is 11 residues long. The CDR3 DNA reads TGCGCCAGCAGCTTGGCGACTGAAGCTTTCTTT. Its translation: CASSLATEAFF.

In its sample, this clone was seen a few times. The chain links TRBV2 to TRBJ1-5; 9 nucleotides agree with TRBD1. Trimming removed 6 bases from V and 7 bases from J; junction bases left unmatched: 7. The CDR3 loop spans 14 amino acids. CDR1 SNHLY and CDR2 FYNNEI come from the germline V gene. CDR3 bases: TGTGCCAGCAGGAGGGGACAGGGACAACAGCCCCAGCATTTT. This sequence encodes CASRRGQGQQPQHF.

A remark on this clone: Other nucleotide sequences from this sample produce the same CDR3. J is TRBJ1-2 and V is TRBV27, with 9 bases identical to TRBD1. V trimming: 2 bases; J trimming: 4 bases; junction bases outside the gene matches: 2. Germline values: CDR1 MNHEY, CDR2 SMNVEV (reference sequence). The CDR3 runs to 14 residues. The CDR3, as DNA: TGTGCCAGCAGTTTAAGGGGACAGGGCTATGGCTACACCTTC. Protein: CASSLRGQGYGYTF.

This chain joins TRBV7-2 and TRBJ2-1, with D hard to call. This CDR3 has 15 residues. Germline V gene lookup returns CDR1 SGHTA and CDR2 FQGNSA. V shed 2 bases and J shed 0 bases, with 8 bases lying between them. In DNA, the CDR3 is TGTGCCAGCAGCTTAAGTCCCTACTCCTACAATGAGCAGTTCTTC. Translated: CASSLSPYSYNEQFF.

The J gene is TRBJ2-3, the V gene TRBV5-1; D is uncertain. The CDR3 runs to 12 residues. CDR1 and CDR2 (germline): SGHRS, YFSETQ. Between the trimmed V and J ends, which lost 1 base and 5 bases, there was a span of 5 bases. The CDR3 sequence: CASSLPGDTQYF. The CDR3 DNA is TGCGCCAGCAGCTTGCCGGGAGATACGCAGTATTTT.

CDR3 DNA sequence: TGTGCCAGCAGCCAGGGCGGAGGAGGGGGAAACACCATATATTTT. Its translation is CASSQGGGGGNTIYF. The chain links TRBV3-1 (or the pseudogene TRBV3-2) to TRBJ1-3; no definite D call. This CDR3 comprises 15 residues. The ends were cut back, 3 bases at V and 4 bases at J, with 13 bases in the middle. Germline CDR1 is LGHDT and CDR2 is YNNKEL (reference sequence).

The chain joins TRBV3-1 (or the pseudogene TRBV3-2) to TRBJ2-7, with 8 bases aligning to TRBD1. Trimming cost V 2 bases and J 0 bases; bases outside gene matches: 3. Germline assignment: CDR1 LGHDT and CDR2 YNNKEL (reference sequence). The CDR3 loop spans 15 amino acids. Here the CDR3 reads CASSQWDRRSYEQYF. The CDR3 nucleotides read TGTGCCAGCAGCCAATGGGACAGGCGCTCCTACGAGCAGTACTTC.

J is TRBJ2-7 and V is TRBV3-1 (or the pseudogene TRBV3-2); D unresolved. The germline V gene has CDR1 LGHDT and CDR2 YNNKEL (reference sequence). The CDR3 runs 14 residues. Trimming stripped 5 bases from V and 2 bases from J, with 13 bases between. CDR3 sequence (DNA): TGTGCCAGCAGCTTTGAACCAACTACCTACGAGCAGTACTTC. Translating it yields CASSFEPTTYEQYF.

The V gene is TRBV10-3, the J gene TRBJ1-1; 9 bases are shared with TRBD1. Germline V gene data show CDR1 as ENHRY and CDR2 as SYGVKD. This CDR3 is built from 11 residues. The J segment lost 10 bases and the V segment lost 8 bases, leaving 5 bases of the junction unmatched. DNA for the CDR3: TGTGCCATCGGGACAGGGTCCTCAGCTTTCTTT. Translation: CAIGTGSSAFF.

V and J are TRBV7-2 and TRBJ2-7; 10 nucleotides align to TRBD2. Germline CDR1 and CDR2: SGHTA and FQGNSA. V shed 5 bases, J shed 3 bases, and the junction held 13 bases outside the gene matches. The CDR3 contains 17 residues. The CDR3: CASSPHSASGRFYEQYF. In nucleotides, the CDR3 is TGTGCCAGCAGCCCCCATTCAGCTAGCGGGAGATTCTACGAGCAGTACTTC.

This chain links TRBV6-5 with TRBJ2-7, with D unresolved. This CDR3 comprises 13 residues. The germline gives CDR1 MNHEY, CDR2 SVGAGI. Trimming stripped 2 bases from V and 2 bases from J, with 7 bases between. The CDR3 DNA reads as TGTGCCAGCAGTTACACCGAGACCTACGAGCAGTACTTC. This translates into CASSYTETYEQYF.

J is TRBJ1-2 and V is TRBV14, with D unresolved. This CDR3 comprises 13 residues. The ends were cut back, 4 bases at V and 8 bases at J, with 14 bases in the middle. The germline gives CDR1 SGHDN, CDR2 FVKESK. CDR3: CASSLVFSGGYTF. The CDR3 coding sequence is TGTGCCAGCAGCCTTGTGTTTTCGGGGGGCTACACCTTC.

The CDR3 region is CAWRYLRQTYGYTF. The CDR3 coding sequence is TGTGCCTGGAGATACCTCAGGCAGACCTATGGCTACACCTTC. This sequence joins TRBV30 and TRBJ1-2; D gene unclear. V lost 3 bases to trimming and J lost 4 bases, with 15 bases between them. This CDR3 has 14 residues. Germline lookup yields CDR1 GTSNPN and CDR2 SVGIG (reference sequence).

CDR3 sequence: CASSLGQGYGNTIYF. The DNA of the CDR3 is TGTGCCAGCAGCTTGGGACAGGGTTATGGAAACACCATATATTTT. The chain joins TRBV5-4 to TRBJ1-3, with TRBD1 matching over 7 bases. The trim removed 0 bases at V and 3 bases at J, leaving 3 bases unmatched. Germline CDR1 and CDR2: SGHNT and YYREEE (reference sequence). This CDR3 has 15 amino acids. Looking up the rest from reference TRBV5-4 and TRBJ1-3 gives the full variable domain: ETGVTQSPTHLIKTRGQQVTLRCSSQSGHNTVSWYQQALGQGPQFIFQYYREEENGRGNFPPRFSGLQFPNYSSELNVNALELDDSALYLCASSLGQGYGNTIYFGEGSWLTVV.